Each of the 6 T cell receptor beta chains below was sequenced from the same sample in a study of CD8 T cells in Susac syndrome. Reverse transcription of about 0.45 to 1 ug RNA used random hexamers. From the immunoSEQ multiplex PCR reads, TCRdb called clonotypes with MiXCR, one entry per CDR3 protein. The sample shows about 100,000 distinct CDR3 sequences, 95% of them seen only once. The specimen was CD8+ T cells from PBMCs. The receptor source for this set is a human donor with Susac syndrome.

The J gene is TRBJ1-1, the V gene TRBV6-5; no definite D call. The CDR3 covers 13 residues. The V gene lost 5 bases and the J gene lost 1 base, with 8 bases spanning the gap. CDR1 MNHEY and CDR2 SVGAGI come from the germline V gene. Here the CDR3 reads CASSPASNTEAFF. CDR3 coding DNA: TGTGCCAGCAGTCCGGCGTCGAACACTGAAGCTTTCTTT.

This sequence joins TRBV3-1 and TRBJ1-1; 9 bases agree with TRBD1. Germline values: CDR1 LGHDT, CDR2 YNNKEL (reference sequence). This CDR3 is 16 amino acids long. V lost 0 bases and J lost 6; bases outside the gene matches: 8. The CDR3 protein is CASSQDWGTGRSEAFF. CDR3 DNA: TGTGCCAGCAGCCAAGATTGGGGGACAGGGCGTTCTGAAGCTTTCTTT.

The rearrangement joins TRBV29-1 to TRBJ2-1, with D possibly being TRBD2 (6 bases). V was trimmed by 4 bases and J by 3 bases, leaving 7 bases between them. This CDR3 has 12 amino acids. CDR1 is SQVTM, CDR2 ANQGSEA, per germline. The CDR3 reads CSVGSGYNEQFF. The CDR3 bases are TGCAGCGTTGGTAGCGGCTACAATGAGCAGTTCTTC.

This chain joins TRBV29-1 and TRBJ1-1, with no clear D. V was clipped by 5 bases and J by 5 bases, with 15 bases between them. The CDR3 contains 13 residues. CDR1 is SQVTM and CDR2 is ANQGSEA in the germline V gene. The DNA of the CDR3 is TGCAGCGTTATAGTTGGATTCGCGACTGAAGCTTTCTTT. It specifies CSVIVGFATEAFF. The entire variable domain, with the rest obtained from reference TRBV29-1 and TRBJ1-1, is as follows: SAVISQKPSRDICQRGTSLTIQCQVDSQVTMMFWYRQQPGQSLTLIATANQGSEATYESGFVIDKFPISRPNLTFSTLTVSNMSPEDSSIYLCSVIVGFATEAFFGQGTRLTVV.

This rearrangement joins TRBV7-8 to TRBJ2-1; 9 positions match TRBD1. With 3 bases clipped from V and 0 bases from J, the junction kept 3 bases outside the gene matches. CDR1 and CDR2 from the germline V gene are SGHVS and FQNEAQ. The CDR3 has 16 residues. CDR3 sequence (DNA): TGTGCCAGCAGCTTGGGACAGGGCGCCTCCTACAATGAGCAGTTCTTC. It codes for CASSLGQGASYNEQFF.

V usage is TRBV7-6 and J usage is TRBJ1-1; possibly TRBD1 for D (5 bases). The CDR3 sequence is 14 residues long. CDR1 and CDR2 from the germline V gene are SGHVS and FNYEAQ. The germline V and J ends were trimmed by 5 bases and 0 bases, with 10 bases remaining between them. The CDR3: CASSQGTVNTEAFF. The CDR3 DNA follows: TGTGCCAGCAGCCAAGGGACGGTGAACACTGAAGCTTTCTTT.